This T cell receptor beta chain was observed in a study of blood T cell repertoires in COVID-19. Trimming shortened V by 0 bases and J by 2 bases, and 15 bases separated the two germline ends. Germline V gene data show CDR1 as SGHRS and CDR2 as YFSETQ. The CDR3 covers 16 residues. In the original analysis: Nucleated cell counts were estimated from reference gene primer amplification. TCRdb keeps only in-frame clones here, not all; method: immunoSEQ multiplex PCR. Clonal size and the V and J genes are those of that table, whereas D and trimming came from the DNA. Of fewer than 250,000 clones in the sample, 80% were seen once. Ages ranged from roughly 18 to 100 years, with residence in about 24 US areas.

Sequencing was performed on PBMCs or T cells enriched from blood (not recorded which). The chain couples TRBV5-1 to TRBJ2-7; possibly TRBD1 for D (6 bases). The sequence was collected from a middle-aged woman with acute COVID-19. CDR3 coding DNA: TGCGCCAGCAGCTTGGGGGGGCCGGACGTACCCTACGAGCAGTACTTC. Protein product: CASSLGGPDVPYEQYF. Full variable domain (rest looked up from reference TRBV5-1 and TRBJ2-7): KAGVTQTPRYLIKTRGQQVTLSCSPISGHRSVSWYQQTPGQGLQFLFEYFSETQRNKGNFPGRFSGRQFSNSRSEMNVSTLELGDSALYLCASSLGGPDVPYEQYFGPGTRLTVT.